This is a list of T cell receptor beta chains from one sample in a study of identical twins. In TCRdb, the 5' RACE reads were re-called with MiXCR into one record per CDR3 protein. This table has about 730,000 distinct CDR3 sequences, 20% to 25% appearing once. A further study also used this sample, focusing on T cells expressing NK-cell markers.

The sequencing sample was made of PBMCs. The receptors here all came from a woman aged 18-30 years in good health. Each CDR3 is given with its conserved first and last residue. A D gene is named only where the DNA matches it firmly. The size field is filled for only some rows; it gives once, few, many or a size class.

few	TRBV24-1	TRBJ1-1	TRBD1	TGTGCCACCAGTGGGAGACAGGGGGCACTCATGAACACTGAAGCTTTCTTT	CATSGRQGALMNTEAFF
.	TRBV10-3	TRBJ2-5	.	TGTGCCATCAGCCAAGGGCAGTTAAAAGAGACCCAGTACTTC	CAISQGQLKETQYF
.	TRBV20-1	TRBJ1-5	TRBD1	TGCAGTGCCTCCAAGGGATTACAGGGGGGGACGCCCCAGCATTTT	CSASKGLQGGTPQHF
.	TRBV4-2	TRBJ2-2	.	TGTGCCAGCAGCCCGGCTCGGGACTACACCGGGGAGCTGTTTTTT	CASSPARDYTGELFF
many	TRBV7-3	TRBJ2-1	TRBD2	TGTGCCAGCAGCTTACAGCGGGGGATGCCCAATGAGCAGTTCTTC	CASSLQRGMPNEQFF
many	TRBV10-3	TRBJ2-7	.	TGTGCCATCAGTGAAACAGCCTACGAGCAGTACTTC	CAISETAYEQYF
.	TRBV7-3	TRBJ2-1	TRBD2	TGTGCCAGCAGCCCGGGACTAAAGAATGAGCAGTTCTTC	CASSPGLKNEQFF
few	TRBV25-1	TRBJ2-7	.	TGTGCCAGCAGTGAGGCTTCGGGAGACTACGAGCAGTACTTC	CASSEASGDYEQYF
.	TRBV6-1	TRBJ2-3	.	TGTGCCAGCACCCCCCGGGGCAAAGCTAGCGGCACAGATACGCAGTATTTT	CASTPRGKASGTDTQYF
.	TRBV2	TRBJ2-3	.	TGTGCCAGCAGTGAAGGCCGTGGGGGTAGCACAGATACGCAGTATTTT	CASSEGRGGSTDTQYF
.	TRBV5-1	TRBJ2-7	TRBD2	TGCGCCAGCAGCCCCGGGGGGACTAGCGGCCACGAGCAGTACTTC	CASSPGGTSGHEQYF
.	TRBV9	TRBJ2-1	.	TGTGCCAGCAGCGTAGCTCTACCGAGCTCCTACAATGAGCAGTTCTTC	CASSVALPSSYNEQFF
few	TRBV5-1	TRBJ2-1	TRBD2	TGCGCCAGCAGCCAAGGGAGGGCGACCTACAATGAGCAGTTCTTC	CASSQGRATYNEQFF
few	TRBV12-3/TRBV12-4	TRBJ2-7	.	TGTGCCAGCAGTTTCTTCAGCTACGAGCAGTACTTC	CASSFFSYEQYF
few	TRBV4-1	TRBJ1-1	TRBD1	TGCGCCAGCAGCCAAGAGCTGAGACAGGGGGCGCGGAACACTGAAGCTTTCTTT	CASSQELRQGARNTEAFF
few	TRBV20-1	TRBJ1-4	.	TGCAGTGTTCGCAGGGGCAGTGAAAAACTGTTTTTT	CSVRRGSEKLFF